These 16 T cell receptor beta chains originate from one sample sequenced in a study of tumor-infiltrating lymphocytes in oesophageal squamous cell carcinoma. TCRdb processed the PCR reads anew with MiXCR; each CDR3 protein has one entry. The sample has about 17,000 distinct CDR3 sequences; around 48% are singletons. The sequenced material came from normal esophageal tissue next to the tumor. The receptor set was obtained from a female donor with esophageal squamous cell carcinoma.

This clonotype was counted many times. CDR3 amino acids: CASSLAADTQYF. CDR3 sequence (DNA): TGTGCCAGCAGCTTAGCGGCAGATACGCAGTATTTT. The chain has TRBV7-6 and TRBJ2-3, with D uncertain. The CDR3 has 12 residues. From germline, CDR1 is SGHVS and CDR2 FNYEAQ. Between the trimmed V and J ends, which lost 0 bases and 4 bases, there was a span of 2 bases.

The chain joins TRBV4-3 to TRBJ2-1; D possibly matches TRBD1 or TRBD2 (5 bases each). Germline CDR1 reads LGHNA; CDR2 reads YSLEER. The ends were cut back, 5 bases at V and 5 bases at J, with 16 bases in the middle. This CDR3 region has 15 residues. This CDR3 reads CASSYIGTADNEQFF. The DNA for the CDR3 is TGCGCCAGCAGCTACATCGGGACGGCGGACAATGAGCAGTTCTTC.

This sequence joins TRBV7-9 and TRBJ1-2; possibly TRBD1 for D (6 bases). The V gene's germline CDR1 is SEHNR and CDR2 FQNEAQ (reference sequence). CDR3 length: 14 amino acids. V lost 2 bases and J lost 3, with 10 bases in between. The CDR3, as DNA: TGTGCCAGCAGCTTAAGAGGGGGGGACTATGGCTACACCTTC. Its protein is CASSLRGGDYGYTF.

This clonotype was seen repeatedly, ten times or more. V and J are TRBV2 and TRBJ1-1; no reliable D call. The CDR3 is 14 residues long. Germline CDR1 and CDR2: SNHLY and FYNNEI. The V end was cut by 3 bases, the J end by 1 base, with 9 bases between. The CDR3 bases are TGTGCCAGCAGTGACGGACCCCAGAACACTGAAGCTTTCTTT. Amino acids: CASSDGPQNTEAFF.

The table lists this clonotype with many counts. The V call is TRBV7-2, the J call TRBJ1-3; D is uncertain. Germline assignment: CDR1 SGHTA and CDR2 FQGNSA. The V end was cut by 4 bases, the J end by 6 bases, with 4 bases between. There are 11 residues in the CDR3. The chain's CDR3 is CASSSLNTIYF. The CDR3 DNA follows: TGTGCCAGCAGCTCTCTAAACACCATATATTTT. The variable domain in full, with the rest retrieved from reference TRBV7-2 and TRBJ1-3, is GAGVSQSPSNKVTEKGKDVELRCDPISGHTALYWYRQSLGQGLEFLIYFQGNSAPDKSGLPSDRFSAERTGGSVSTLTIQRTQQEDSAVYLCASSSLNTIYFGEGSWLTVV.

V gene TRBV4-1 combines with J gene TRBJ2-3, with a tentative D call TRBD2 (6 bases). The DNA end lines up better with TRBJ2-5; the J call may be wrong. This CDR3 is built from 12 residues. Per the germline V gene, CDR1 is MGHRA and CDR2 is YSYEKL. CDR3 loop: CASSLSEGTQYF. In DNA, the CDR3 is TGCGCCAGCAGCCTATCGGAGGGGACCCAGTACTTC.

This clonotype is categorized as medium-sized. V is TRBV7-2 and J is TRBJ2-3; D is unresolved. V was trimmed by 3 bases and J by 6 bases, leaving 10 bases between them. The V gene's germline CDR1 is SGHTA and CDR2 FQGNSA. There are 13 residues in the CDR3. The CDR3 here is CASSLRAWDTQYF. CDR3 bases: TGTGCCAGCAGCTTGAGAGCCTGGGATACGCAGTATTTT.

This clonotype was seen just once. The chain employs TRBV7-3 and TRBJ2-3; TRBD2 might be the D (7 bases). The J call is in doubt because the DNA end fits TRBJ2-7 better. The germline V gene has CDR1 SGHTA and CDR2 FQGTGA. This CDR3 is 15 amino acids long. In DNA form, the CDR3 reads TGTGCCAGCAGCTCCCAAGTGGCGGGGGCCAGTGAGCAGTACTTC. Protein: CASSSQVAGASEQYF.

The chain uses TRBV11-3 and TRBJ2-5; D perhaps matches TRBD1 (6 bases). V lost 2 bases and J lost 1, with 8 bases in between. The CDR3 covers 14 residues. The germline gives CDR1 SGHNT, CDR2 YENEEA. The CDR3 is CASSLSDSQETQYF. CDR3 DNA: TGTGCCAGCAGCTTATCGGACAGCCAAGAGACCCAGTACTTC.

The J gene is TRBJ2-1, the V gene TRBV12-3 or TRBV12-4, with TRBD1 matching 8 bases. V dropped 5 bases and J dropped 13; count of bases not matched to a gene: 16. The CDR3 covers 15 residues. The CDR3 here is CASSPLGQGRGTQFF. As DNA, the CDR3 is TGTGCCAGCAGTCCACTTGGACAGGGAAGAGGGACCCAGTTCTTC.

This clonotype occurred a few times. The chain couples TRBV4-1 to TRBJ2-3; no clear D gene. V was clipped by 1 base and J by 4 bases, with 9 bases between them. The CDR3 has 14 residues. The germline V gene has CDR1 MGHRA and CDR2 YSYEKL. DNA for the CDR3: TGCGCCAGCAGCCAAGCTGTGGGGTCAGATACGCAGTATTTT. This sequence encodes CASSQAVGSDTQYF.

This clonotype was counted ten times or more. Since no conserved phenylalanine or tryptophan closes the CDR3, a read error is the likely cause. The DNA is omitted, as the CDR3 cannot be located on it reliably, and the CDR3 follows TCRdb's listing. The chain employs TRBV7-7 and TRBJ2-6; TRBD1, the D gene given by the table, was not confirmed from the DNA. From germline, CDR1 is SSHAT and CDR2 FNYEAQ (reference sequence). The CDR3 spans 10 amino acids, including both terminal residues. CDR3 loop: CASSLGGWGT.

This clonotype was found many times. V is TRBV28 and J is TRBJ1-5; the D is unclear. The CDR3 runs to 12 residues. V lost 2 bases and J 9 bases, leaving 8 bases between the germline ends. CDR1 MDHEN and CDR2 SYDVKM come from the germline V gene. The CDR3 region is CASSLLDGPQHF. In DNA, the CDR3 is TGTGCCAGCAGTTTACTAGACGGGCCCCAGCATTTT.

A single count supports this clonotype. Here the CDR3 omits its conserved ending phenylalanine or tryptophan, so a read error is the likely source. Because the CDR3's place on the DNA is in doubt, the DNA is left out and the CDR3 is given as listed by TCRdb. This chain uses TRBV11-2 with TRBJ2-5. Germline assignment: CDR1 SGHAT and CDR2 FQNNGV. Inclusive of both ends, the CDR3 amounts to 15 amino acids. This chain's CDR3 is CASSLGLEYGYTFGS.

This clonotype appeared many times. The CDR3 protein is CASSLSSGNTIYF. The DNA of the CDR3 is TGTGCCAGCAGTCTCAGCTCTGGAAACACCATATATTTT. This chain joins TRBV12-3 or TRBV12-4 and TRBJ1-3; D uncertain. The CDR3 is made up of 13 amino acids. The V end was cut by 5 bases, the J end by 0 bases, with 5 bases between.

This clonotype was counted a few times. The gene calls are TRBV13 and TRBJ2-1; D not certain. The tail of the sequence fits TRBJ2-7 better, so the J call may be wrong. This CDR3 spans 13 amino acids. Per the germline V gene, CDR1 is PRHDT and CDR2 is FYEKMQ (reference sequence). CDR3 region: CASSLTDLGEQYF. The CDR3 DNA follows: TGTGCCAGCAGCCTCACTGACCTCGGCGAGCAGTACTTC.